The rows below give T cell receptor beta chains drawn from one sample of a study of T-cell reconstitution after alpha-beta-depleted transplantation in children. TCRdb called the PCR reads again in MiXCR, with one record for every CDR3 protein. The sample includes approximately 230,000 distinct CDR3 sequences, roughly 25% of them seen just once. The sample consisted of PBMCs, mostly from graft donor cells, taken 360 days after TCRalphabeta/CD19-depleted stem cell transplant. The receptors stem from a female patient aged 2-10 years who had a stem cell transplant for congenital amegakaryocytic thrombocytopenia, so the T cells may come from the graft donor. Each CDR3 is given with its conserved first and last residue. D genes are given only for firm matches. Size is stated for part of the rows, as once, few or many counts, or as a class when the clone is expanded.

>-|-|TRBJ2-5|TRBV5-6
CASSLGPSGQETQYF
TGTGCCAGCAGCTTGGGTCCGTCGGGGCAAGAGACCCAGTACTTC
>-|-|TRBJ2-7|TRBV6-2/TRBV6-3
CASSYTTPLEQYF
TGTGCCAGCAGTTACACGACGCCCCTGGAGCAGTACTTC
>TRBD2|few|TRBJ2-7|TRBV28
CASSRSGEPYEQYF
TGTGCCAGCAGCCGTAGCGGGGAGCCCTACGAGCAGTACTTC
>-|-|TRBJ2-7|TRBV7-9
CASSESSLREQYF
TGTGCCAGCAGCGAGAGTTCGCTACGCGAGCAGTACTTC
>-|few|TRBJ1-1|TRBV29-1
CSVGRTSEGTEAFF
TGCAGCGTTGGACGGACCTCCGAGGGCACTGAAGCTTTCTTT
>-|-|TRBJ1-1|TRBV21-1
CASTSDRGGTEAFF
TGTGCCAGCACCAGTGACAGGGGAGGCACTGAAGCTTTCTTT
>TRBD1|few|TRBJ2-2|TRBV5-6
CASSLGDRGTGELFF
TGTGCCAGCAGCTTGGGGGACAGGGGCACCGGGGAGCTGTTTTTT
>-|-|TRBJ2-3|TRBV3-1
CASSQASETDTQYF
TGTGCCAGCAGCCAAGCGTCTGAGACAGATACGCAGTATTTT
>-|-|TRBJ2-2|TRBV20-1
CSARPGVANTGELFF
TGCAGTGCCCGACCCGGGGTCGCGAACACCGGGGAGCTGTTTTTT
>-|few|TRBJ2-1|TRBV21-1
CASSKTGLPPYNEQFF
TGTGCCAGCAGCAAAACGGGGCTCCCCCCCTACAATGAGCAGTTCTTC
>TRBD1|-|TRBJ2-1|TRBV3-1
CASSPQGAEEQFF
TGTGCCAGCAGCCCACAGGGGGCAGAAGAGCAGTTCTTC
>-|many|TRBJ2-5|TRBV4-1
CASSQDSPTRTWETQYF
TGCGCCAGCAGCCAAGATTCGCCTACTCGGACGTGGGAGACCCAGTACTTC
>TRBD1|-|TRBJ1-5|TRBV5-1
CASSLWGTDGGPQHF
TGCGCCAGCAGCTTGTGGGGGACAGACGGGGGGCCCCAGCATTTT
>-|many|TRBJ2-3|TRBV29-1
CSVEERGRTDTQYF
TGCAGCGTTGAAGAGCGGGGGCGCACAGATACGCAGTATTTT
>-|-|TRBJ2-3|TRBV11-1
CASSPLSGRSTLLASKYF
TGTGCCAGCAGCCCTCTTTCGGGACGGAGTACACTTCTTGCTAGTAAATATTTT
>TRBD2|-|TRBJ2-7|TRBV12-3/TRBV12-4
CASGTAGVSLYEQYF
TGTGCCAGCGGAACAGCGGGAGTGTCCCTCTACGAGCAGTACTTC
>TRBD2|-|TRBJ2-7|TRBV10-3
CAISERGLDQGEQYF
TGTGCCATCAGTGAAAGGGGACTAGATCAAGGCGAGCAGTACTTC
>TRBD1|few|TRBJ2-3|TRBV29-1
CSGNRDRGADTQYF
TGCAGCGGAAACCGGGACAGGGGTGCAGATACGCAGTATTTT
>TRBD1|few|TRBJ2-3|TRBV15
CATSRGRGRDSTDTQYF
TGTGCCACCAGCAGAGGCAGGGGGCGCGATAGCACAGATACGCAGTATTTT
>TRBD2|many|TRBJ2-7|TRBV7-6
CASSLEGGLAGGGEQYF
TGTGCCAGCAGCTTAGAAGGTGGTCTAGCGGGAGGGGGCGAGCAGTACTTC
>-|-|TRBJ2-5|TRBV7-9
CAGGQMETQYF
TGTGCCGGGGGGCAGATGGAGACCCAGTACTTC
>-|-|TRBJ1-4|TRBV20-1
CSASREGRTNEKLFF
TGCAGTGCTAGTCGAGAGGGGAGGACTAATGAAAAACTGTTTTTT
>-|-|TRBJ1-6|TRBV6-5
CASSYRGYSSPLHF
TGTGCCAGCAGTTACCGAGGGTACAGTTCACCCCTCCACTTT
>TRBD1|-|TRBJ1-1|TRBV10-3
CAIRGTGGDGWAEAFF
TGTGCCATCAGAGGGACAGGAGGGGACGGCTGGGCTGAAGCTTTCTTT
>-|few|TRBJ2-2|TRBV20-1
CSARDMREGNTGELFF
TGCAGTGCTAGAGATATGCGGGAAGGTAACACCGGGGAGCTGTTTTTT
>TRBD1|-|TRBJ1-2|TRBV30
CAWSTGFGTDYGYTF
TGTGCCTGGAGCACGGGTTTTGGGACAGACTATGGCTACACCTTC
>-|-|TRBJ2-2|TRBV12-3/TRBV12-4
CASRRLVAGELFF
TGTGCCAGCAGAAGACTAGTGGCCGGGGAGCTGTTTTTT
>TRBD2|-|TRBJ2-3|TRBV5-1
CASSLAGGVSDTQYF
TGCGCCAGCAGCTTGGCGGGAGGTGTGTCAGATACGCAGTATTTT
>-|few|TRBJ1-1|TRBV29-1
CSGELNTEAFF
TGCAGCGGAGAGTTGAACACTGAAGCTTTCTTT
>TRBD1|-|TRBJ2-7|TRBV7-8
CASSIGQVDYEQYF
TGTGCCAGCAGCATCGGACAGGTGGACTACGAGCAGTACTTC
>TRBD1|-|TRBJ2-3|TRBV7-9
CASRRRDRATDTQYF
TGTGCCAGCAGACGCCGGGACAGGGCCACAGATACGCAGTATTTT
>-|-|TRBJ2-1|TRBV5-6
CASRNYNEQFF
TGTGCCAGCAGAAATTACAATGAGCAGTTCTTC
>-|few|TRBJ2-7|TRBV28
CASSFKLPLGRYEQYF
TGTGCCAGCAGTTTCAAGCTCCCGCTCGGGCGCTACGAGCAGTACTTC
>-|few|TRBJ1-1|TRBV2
CASSSYLEAFF
TGTGCCAGCAGCTCCTACCTTGAAGCTTTCTTT
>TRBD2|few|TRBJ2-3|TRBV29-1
CSVEPGRHTLQVDTQYF
TGCAGCGTTGAACCCGGGAGGCACACCCTTCAAGTTGATACGCAGTATTTT
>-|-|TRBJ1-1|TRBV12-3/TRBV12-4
CASSLGGVSEAFF
TGTGCCAGCAGTTTAGGTGGTGTATCTGAAGCTTTCTTT
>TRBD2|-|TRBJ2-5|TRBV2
CASTREGETQYF
TGTGCCAGCACCAGGGAGGGGGAGACCCAGTACTTC
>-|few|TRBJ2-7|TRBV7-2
CASSLSGTYEQYF
TGTGCCAGCAGCTTAAGCGGTACCTACGAGCAGTACTTC
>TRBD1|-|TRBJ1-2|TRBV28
CASRLQGDYGYTF
TGTGCCAGCAGGCTCCAGGGGGACTATGGCTACACCTTC
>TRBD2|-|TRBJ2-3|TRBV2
CASSEEFWSSGITDTQYF
TGTGCCAGCAGTGAAGAATTCTGGTCTAGCGGTATCACAGATACGCAGTATTTT
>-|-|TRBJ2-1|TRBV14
CASSQTGQLRVRPYNEQFF
TGTGCCAGCAGCCAAACGGGGCAGCTACGCGTGAGACCTTACAATGAGCAGTTCTTC
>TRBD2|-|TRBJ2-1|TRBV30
CAWEGGVFMNEQFF
TGTGCCTGGGAGGGAGGGGTTTTTATGAATGAGCAGTTCTTC
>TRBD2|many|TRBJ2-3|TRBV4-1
CASSQEIAGGPWVTDTQYF
TGCGCCAGCAGCCAGGAAATAGCGGGGGGCCCGTGGGTCACAGATACGCAGTATTTT
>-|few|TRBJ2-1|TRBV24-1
CATSDRQEVNEQFF
TGTGCCACCAGTGATCGCCAGGAGGTCAATGAGCAGTTCTTC
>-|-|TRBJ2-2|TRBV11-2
CASSLVVWRAANTGELFF
TGTGCCAGCAGCTTAGTTGTCTGGCGGGCCGCGAACACCGGGGAGCTGTTTTTT
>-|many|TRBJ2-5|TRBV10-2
CASKVVPVQKETQYF
TGCGCCAGCAAAGTAGTTCCTGTACAGAAAGAGACCCAGTACTTC
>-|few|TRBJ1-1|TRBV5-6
CASSSYGVGAFF
TGTGCCAGCAGCAGTTATGGGGTTGGAGCTTTCTTT
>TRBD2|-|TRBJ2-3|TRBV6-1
CASSRTSGRTDTQYF
TGTGCCAGCAGTCGGACTAGCGGGAGGACAGATACGCAGTATTTT
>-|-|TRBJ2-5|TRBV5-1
CASSLAEGIETQYF
TGCGCCAGCAGCTTGGCCGAGGGGATCGAGACCCAGTACTTC
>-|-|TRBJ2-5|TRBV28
CASSPPGTPIESQF
TGTGCCAGCAGCCCTCCCGGGACTCCAATCGAAAGCCAATTC